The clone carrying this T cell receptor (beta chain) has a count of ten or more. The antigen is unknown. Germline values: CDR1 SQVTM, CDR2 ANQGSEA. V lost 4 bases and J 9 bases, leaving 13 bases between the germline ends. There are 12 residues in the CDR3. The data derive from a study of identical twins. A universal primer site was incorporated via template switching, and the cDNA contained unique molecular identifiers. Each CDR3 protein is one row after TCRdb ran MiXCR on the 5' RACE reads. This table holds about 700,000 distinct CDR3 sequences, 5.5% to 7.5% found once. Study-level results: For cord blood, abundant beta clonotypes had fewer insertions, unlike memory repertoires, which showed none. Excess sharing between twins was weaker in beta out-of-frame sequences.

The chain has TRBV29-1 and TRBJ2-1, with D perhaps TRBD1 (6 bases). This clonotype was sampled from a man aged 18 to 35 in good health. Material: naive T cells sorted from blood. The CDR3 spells CSVGQGPGEQFF. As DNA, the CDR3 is TGCAGCGTTGGGCAGGGGCCAGGTGAGCAGTTCTTC.